Listed here are 2 T cell receptor beta chains from one sample, sequenced in a study of blood T cells in healthy people across ages. Alongside a J-beta primer mix, a sample-barcoded 5' primer served in a second PCR lasting about 7 to 11 cycles. One entry per CDR3 protein results from TCRdb running MiXCR on the 5' RACE reads. The sample includes over 600,000 distinct CDR3 sequences, roughly two fifths of them seen just once. The specimen was blood. The source is an elderly man in good health.

The sample holds a few counts of this clonotype. This chain uses TRBV9 with TRBJ1-4; 8 nucleotides line up with TRBD1. The CDR3 runs 14 residues. Germline lookup yields CDR1 SGDLS and CDR2 YYNGEE. Germline trimming cut 2 bases from V and 7 bases from J; bases unmatched to any gene: 4. DNA for the CDR3: TGTGCCAGCAGCGTGACAGGGGAGGGTGAAAAACTGTTTTTT. Amino acid sequence: CASSVTGEGEKLFF.

The gene calls are TRBV6-1 and TRBJ2-7, with 10 nucleotides matching TRBD1. Trimming cost V 6 bases and J 7 bases; bases outside gene matches: 15. The CDR3 is 16 residues long. Per the germline V gene, CDR1 is MNHNS and CDR2 is SASEGT. CDR3 bases: TGTGCCAGCAGCGACCAATTGGGACAGGGGACTATTGAGCAGTACTTC. Amino acids: CASSDQLGQGTIEQYF.